The entry below gives a single T cell receptor beta chain sequence along with its context. The data belong to a study of blood T cell repertoires in COVID-19. Using immunoSEQ multiplex PCR, the repertoire was profiled, and TCRdb retains in-frame clones only, with some absent. The sample gives 140,000 to 150,000 clones, around four fifths of which show up once; roughly 2.9% is in the top ten. CDR1 is LNHNV and CDR2 is YYDKDF in the germline V gene (reference sequence). CDR3 length: 15 residues. V lost 3 bases, J lost 5 bases, and 4 bases stayed unmatched. Sample: peripheral blood. This receptor was obtained from a woman aged 40 to 50 with active or convalescent COVID-19. The rearrangement joins TRBV15 to TRBJ2-3, with 11 positions matching TRBD1. CDR3 DNA sequence: TGTGCCACCAGCAGGGACAGGGGGCCGGGAGATACGCAGTATTTT. Residues: CATSRDRGPGDTQYF.